This T cell receptor beta chain was sequenced in a study of T cell responses to AZD1222 COVID-19 vaccine (dated by TCRdb to the early 2020s). Some background on the complete study: TCR sequencing covered roughly 230 trial participants: 200 to 220 given two doses of AZD1222 and around 26 given two doses of MenACWY control vaccine. Enrollment into the trials was organized by age into subgroups of 18-55, 56-69 and 70-plus years, and those subgroups contained approximately 160, 26 and 62 TCR-sequenced participants, respectively.

The CDR3 regions of human TCRbeta chains were subjected to immunosequencing. The authors' pipeline ran thus. TCRs in the repertoires were matched against a reference library of SARS-CoV-2-specific TCRs that had been generated with the MIRA antigen-specificity platform. Breadth was defined as the fraction of unique TCRs that were SARS-CoV-2-associated, and depth was defined as the fraction of total T cells that were SARS-CoV-2-associated. Using the MIRA data, each spike-specific TCR was assigned both to the spike region to which the TCR was reactive and to a CD4 or CD8 class. Log10-transformed breadth and depth values were compared by one-way ANOVA with Sidak's multiple comparisons tests. Imported from immuneACCESS, the table was reduced by TCRdb to in-frame sequences with V and J called. These copies leave out some clones; in studies compared against another copy, an unresolved V gene accounts for under half, and the cause of the remainder is not known. Clone size and the V and J calls come from that table; the DNA yielded D and trimming. This sample comprises fewer than 100,000 clones, roughly 90% of them detected only once. Of the sample, 15% to 20% is held by the ten largest clones.

Read against the paper, the sample's time point label means: about 28 days (+/-7) after the second vaccine dose. AZD1222 recipients whose second dose came at about 4 weeks and those whose second dose came at about 12 weeks were combined into one group, since spike-specific TCR depth and breadth did not differ between the two schedules. Vaccinee samples came from UK trials COV001 and COV002, including a single-blind randomized controlled phase 2/3 trial of AZD1222 (ChAdOx1 nCoV-19) in healthy adults. For TCRbeta chain sequencing, PBMC samples were collected from trial participants at day 0 and at day 28 after the second dose. What the authors observed across the whole study: Nearly half of unique spike-specific TCRs reportedly recognized epitopes outside regions mutated in the B.1.351 and B.1.1.7 variants. Vaccine-associated CD4 TCRs spanned the whole spike protein, with dominant responses in regions 160-218 and 743-854. In the small 56-69-year group, the increase in depth fell short of significance, most likely because of low power. Because no day 14 peak-response samples were available, the repertoires could be characterized only after the peak T cell response. After two AZD1222 doses, spike-specific TCR breadth and depth were significantly higher than at day 0 and than in MenACWY recipients. Only six AZD1222 recipients were SARS-CoV-2 seropositive at baseline, limiting conclusions about previously exposed vaccinees. Most participants were white British and females outnumbered males, and the authors suggested that clonal diversity may have been underestimated.

Concerning this clone itself: This clone's antigen is unknown. The sample holds no much larger clone one base away, and base qualities are not on file.

The CDR3 has 20 amino acids, counting the end cysteine and phenylalanine. The retained sequence is limited to the CDR3, 60 bases, with the frame set at the first base. CDR1 and CDR2 were assigned from the germline V gene as SGHRS and YFSETQ. V trim: 4 bases; J trim: 0 bases; unmatched bases: 16. The sample was peripheral blood, taken 28 days after the second AZD1222 dose. The rearrangement joined TRBV5-1 to TRBJ2-1; 10 central bases correspond to TRBD2. The clonotype comes from an adult who received the AZD1222 COVID-19 vaccine. The DNA sequence follows: TGCGCCAGCAGCATACTCCCGGGACTAGCGTTACCGATCTCCTACAATGAGCAGTTCTTC. The resulting protein is CASSILPGLALPISYNEQFF.